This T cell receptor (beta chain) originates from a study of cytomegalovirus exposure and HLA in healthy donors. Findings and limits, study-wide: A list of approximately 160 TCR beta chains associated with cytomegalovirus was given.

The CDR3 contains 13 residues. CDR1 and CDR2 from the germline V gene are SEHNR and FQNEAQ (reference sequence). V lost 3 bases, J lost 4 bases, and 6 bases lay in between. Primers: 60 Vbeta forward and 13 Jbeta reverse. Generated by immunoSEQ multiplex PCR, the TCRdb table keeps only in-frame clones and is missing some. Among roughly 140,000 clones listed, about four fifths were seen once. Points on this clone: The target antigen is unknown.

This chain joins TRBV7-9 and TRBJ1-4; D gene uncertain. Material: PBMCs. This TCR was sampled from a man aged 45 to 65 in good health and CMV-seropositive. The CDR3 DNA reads TGTGCCAGCAGCTTTGACTATAATGAAAAACTGTTTTTT. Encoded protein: CASSFDYNEKLFF.